This record concerns one TCR beta chain sequence. Assay: immunoSEQ multiplex PCR; the TCRdb copy retains only in-frame clones and omits some. Here the sample spans some 120,000 clones, roughly 90% being singletons. These data come from a study of blood T cell repertoires in COVID-19. Study-level information: T cells, B-cell-depleted T cells, or PBMCs supplied cDNA or gDNA.

With 3 bases clipped from V and 3 bases from J, the junction kept 6 bases outside the gene matches. Per the germline V gene, CDR1 is MNHEY and CDR2 is SMNVEV (reference sequence). CDR3 size: 15 residues. The sequenced sample consisted of peripheral blood. The chain recombines TRBV27 with TRBJ2-7, with 9 bases matching TRBD1. This receptor was identified in a man in his fifties or sixties with acute or convalescent COVID-19. This chain's CDR3 is CASSFAGTGYYEQYF. CDR3 DNA sequence: TGTGCCAGCAGTTTCGCCGGGACAGGGTACTACGAGCAGTACTTC.